This T cell receptor beta chain stems from a study of T cell responses to AZD1222 COVID-19 vaccine. This CDR3 region has 15 residues. Germline V gives CDR1 MNHEY, CDR2 SVGAGI. The V gene lost 6 bases and the J gene lost 1 base, with 15 bases spanning the gap. Measured with immunoSEQ multiplex PCR; TCRdb has only the in-frame clones, and not every one. This sample has 85,000 to 120,000 clones, with roughly 90% found just once. This chain links TRBV6-5 with TRBJ2-5; D unresolved. The clonotype was recovered from an adult in good health. Material: peripheral blood, obtained on day 0 of AZD1222 vaccination. The CDR3 bases are TGTGCCAGCAGCCTAAGGGCCAGCACCCAAGAGACCCAGTACTTC. It codes for CASSLRASTQETQYF.